Below, 23 T cell receptor beta chains from the same sample are listed, as sequenced in a study of molecular identifiers for immune sequencing clone quantification (dated 2018 in TCRdb). Library generation was performed with PCR. The sequencer listed for this sample is Illumina HiSeq 4000. The public reads were quality trimmed at Q25 with fastp and then assembled into clones with MiXCR by TCRdb, keeping productive beta chains. Duplicate CDR3 protein sequences are folded into a single record with the most common DNA and genes. A total of about 640,000 distinct CDR3 sequences appear in this sample, just under 20% of them only once. Of the sample, 0.7% to 1% is held by the ten largest clones. The sample consisted of naive CD8+ T cells from blood, with Jurkat cell RNA spiked in. The label giving this sample's cell subset or site can be read as: FACS-sorted CD8+CD4-CCR7+CD45RA+ naive T cells. The source of these receptors is a human donor in good health. Some libraries in this study had Jurkat cell RNA spiked in.

The rearrangement uses TRBV19 and TRBJ1-2; the match to TRBD1 covers 8 bases. Unmatched junction bases numbered 9, after V lost 3 bases and J lost 6 bases. The CDR3 contains 15 residues. Germline values: CDR1 LNHDA, CDR2 SQIVND (reference sequence). CDR3 in amino acids: CASSIGQGGSHGYTF. The CDR3 region has the DNA TGTGCCAGTAGTATCGGACAGGGAGGAAGTCATGGCTACACCTTC.

In its sample, this clonotype was seen many times. The rearrangement uses TRBV7-9 and TRBJ2-7; D is perhaps TRBD1 or TRBD2 (5 bases each). In germline, CDR1 is SEHNR, CDR2 FQNEAQ (reference sequence). The CDR3 runs 13 residues. V lost 5 bases and J lost 6, with 14 bases in between. The CDR3 DNA reads TGTGCCAGCAGCCAGACTGTGGGGACCGAGCAGTACTTC. Its translation: CASSQTVGTEQYF.

This clonotype was seen at least ten times. This chain uses TRBV25-1 with TRBJ1-5; D gene uncertain. V shed 0 bases and J shed 8 bases, with 8 bases lying between them. Germline-derived CDR1 and CDR2 are MGHDK and SYGVNS. The CDR3 consists of 13 residues. In DNA, the CDR3 is TGTGCCAGCAGTGAATATGGTTCGGAGCCCCAGCATTTT. It translates to CASSEYGSEPQHF.

This clonotype has at least ten counts. This rearrangement joins TRBV27 to TRBJ1-5; maybe TRBD1 (5 bases). The V gene's germline CDR1 is MNHEY and CDR2 SMNVEV (reference sequence). The CDR3 loop spans 15 amino acids. V lost 6 bases, J lost 6 bases, and 18 bases lay in between. The CDR3 loop is CASRSGSGFGQPQHF. CDR3 in DNA: TGTGCCAGCAGATCAGGGTCAGGGTTCGGTCAGCCCCAGCATTTT.

The sample holds many counts of this clonotype. The chain couples TRBV19 to TRBJ2-3; 7 bases map to TRBD1. Germline CDR1 reads LNHDA; CDR2 reads SQIVND (reference sequence). This CDR3 has 15 residues. Trimming cost V 5 bases and J 3 bases; bases outside gene matches: 8. CDR3 DNA: TGTGCCAGTAGTTTACCGGGACAGAGTACAGATACGCAGTATTTT. Protein: CASSLPGQSTDTQYF.

This chain connects TRBV19 to TRBJ2-1; 8 bases agree with TRBD2. V lost 6 bases to trimming and J lost 9 bases; unmatched junction nucleotides: 7. CDR1 and CDR2 from the germline V gene are LNHDA and SQIVND (reference sequence). CDR3 length: 13 amino acids. The CDR3: CASSPGTRGEQFF. CDR3 nucleotide sequence: TGTGCCAGTAGCCCAGGGACTAGAGGTGAGCAGTTCTTC.

This clonotype was detected many times. This rearrangement joins TRBV9 to TRBJ2-7, with TRBD1 matching 10 bases. V lost 0 bases to trimming and J lost 7 bases; unmatched junction nucleotides: 4. Germline loops: CDR1 SGDLS, CDR2 YYNGEE. CDR3 length: 14 amino acids. In DNA, the CDR3 is TGTGCCAGCAGCGTAGGACAGGGGGCTGGGGAGCAGTACTTC. As protein: CASSVGQGAGEQYF.

Comments on this clonotype: The junction shows a germline mismatch at one end, possibly a read error. This chain uses TRBV6-5 with TRBJ2-5; TRBD1 or TRBD2 may be the D gene (5 bases each). Germline V gives CDR1 MNHEY, CDR2 SVGAGI. This CDR3 contains 15 residues. The CDR3 here is CAGSYLGGGQETQYF. CDR3 nucleotide sequence: TGTGCCGGCAGTTACCTTGGGGGTGGCCAAGAGACCCAGTACTTC.

This clonotype was seen more than once but under ten times. A junction end diverges from the germline sequence, so it may reflect a read error. The gene calls are TRBV7-7 and TRBJ2-7; D not resolved. This CDR3 is 13 amino acids long. From germline, CDR1 is SSHAT and CDR2 FNYEAQ (reference sequence). CDR3 nucleotides: TGTGCTAGCAGCCCGAGCCCCGGCTACGAGCAGTACTTC. It encodes CASSPSPGYEQYF.

This clonotype showed up many times. This chain uses TRBV7-9 with TRBJ2-7; 8 nucleotides agree with TRBD1. Germline V gives CDR1 SEHNR, CDR2 FQNEAQ (reference sequence). V shed 5 bases and J 6 bases; nucleotides not matched to a gene: 6. The CDR3 totals 13 residues. The CDR3 here is CASSPQDRVEQYF. CDR3 sequence (DNA): TGTGCCAGCAGCCCACAGGACAGGGTCGAGCAGTACTTC.

Regarding this clonotype: The junction differs from germline at one of its ends, possibly a read error. The V call is TRBV5-6, the J call TRBJ2-7, with 9 bases that match TRBD2. Germline loops: CDR1 SGHDT, CDR2 YYEEEE. The CDR3 totals 15 residues. DNA for the CDR3: TGCGCCAGCAGCTTGGAGACTAGCGGCAACTACGAGCAGTACTTC. The encoded protein is CASSLETSGNYEQYF.

In its sample, this clonotype was seen many times. This chain uses TRBV28 with TRBJ2-1; 9 nucleotides match TRBD2. V lost 5 bases, J lost 7 bases, and 9 bases stayed unmatched. The CDR3 is made up of 15 amino acids. Germline assignment: CDR1 MDHEN and CDR2 SYDVKM. CDR3 nucleotide sequence: TGTGCCAGCAGTCCGTTAGCGGGAGCGTGGAATGAGCAGTTCTTC. It specifies CASSPLAGAWNEQFF.

This clonotype appeared a few times. The rearrangement joins TRBV5-5 to TRBJ1-2, with D uncertain. Germline V gives CDR1 SGHKS, CDR2 YYEKEE (reference sequence). With 0 bases removed from V and 6 bases from J, the gap between germline ends came to 9 bases. The CDR3 is made up of 13 amino acids. The DNA for the CDR3 is TGTGCCAGCAGCTTGGACGGTTTCGATGGCTACACCTTC. As protein: CASSLDGFDGYTF.

This clonotype was counted only a few times. In DNA form, the CDR3 reads TGTGCCAGCTCCCCCGGGACTAGGGTCTTCAATGAGCAGTTCTTC. It encodes CASSPGTRVFNEQFF. V and J are TRBV18 and TRBJ2-1; TRBD2 aligns across 8 bases. V shed 6 bases and J 6 bases; nucleotides not matched to a gene: 10. The CDR3 contains 15 residues. Per the germline V gene, CDR1 is KGHSH and CDR2 is LQKENI.

The chain recombines TRBV11-3 with TRBJ2-2; 7 bases are shared with TRBD1. The CDR3 sequence is 16 residues long. In germline, CDR1 is SGHNT, CDR2 YENEEA. The V gene end was trimmed by 5 bases and the J gene end by 1 base; junction bases not matched to a gene: 7. Written as DNA, the CDR3 is TGTGCCAGCAGCGGGACAGTCAGTAGGAACACCGGGGAGCTGTTTTTT. This sequence encodes CASSGTVSRNTGELFF.

This clonotype appeared many times. This chain links TRBV20-1 with TRBJ1-1; no reliable D call. The V end lost 0 bases, the J end lost 3 bases, and 11 bases lay between the germline ends. This CDR3 spans 14 amino acids. CDR1 DFQATT and CDR2 SNEGSKA come from the germline V gene (reference sequence). The CDR3 here is CSARDRGSYTEAFF. In DNA form, the CDR3 reads TGCAGTGCTAGAGATCGGGGATCGTACACTGAAGCTTTCTTT.

This clonotype was counted many times. The V and J genes are TRBV13 and TRBJ2-2; D is perhaps TRBD1 or TRBD2 (5 bases each). The germline V gene encodes CDR1 PRHDT and CDR2 FYEKMQ (reference sequence). The CDR3 contains 14 residues. V shed 7 bases and J shed 1 base, with 10 bases lying between them. This CDR3 is CASTGTGNTGELFF. DNA of the CDR3: TGTGCCAGCACCGGGACGGGGAACACCGGGGAGCTGTTTTTT.

Note on this clonotype: This clone may be a read error of a much larger clone one base away. The genes are TRBV20-1 and TRBJ2-7, with 9 nucleotides matching TRBD2. J lost 7 bases, V lost 5 bases, and 6 bases had no gene match. The CDR3 consists of 12 residues. Germline loops: CDR1 DFQATT, CDR2 SNEGSKA (reference sequence). The CDR3 loop is CSAGAGGREQYF. The DNA of the CDR3 is TGCAGTGCTGGGGCGGGAGGGCGTGAGCAGTACTTC.

Many counts were recorded for this clonotype. The V gene is TRBV4-1, the J gene TRBJ2-7, with TRBD2 identical over 10 bases. The CDR3 totals 15 residues. V shed 2 bases, J shed 4 bases, and the junction held 5 bases outside the gene matches. Per the germline V gene, CDR1 is MGHRA and CDR2 is YSYEKL. The DNA of the CDR3 is TGCGCCAGCAGCCAAAGCAGCGGGGGGGCATACGAGCAGTACTTC. The encoded protein is CASSQSSGGAYEQYF.

This clonotype was picked up many times. The chain recombines TRBV7-6 with TRBJ2-7; 12 bases fit TRBD2. V lost 5 bases, J lost 5 bases, and 4 bases stayed unmatched. From germline, CDR1 is SGHVS and CDR2 FNYEAQ. CDR3 size: 14 residues. CDR3 sequence: CASSPWTSGDEQYF. The CDR3 bases are TGTGCCAGCAGCCCCTGGACTAGCGGGGACGAGCAGTACTTC.

The table lists this clonotype with many counts. The chain uses TRBV7-9 and TRBJ2-7; D possibly uses TRBD1 or TRBD2 (6 bases each). Germline lookup yields CDR1 SEHNR and CDR2 FQNEAQ (reference sequence). The CDR3 has 16 amino acids. Between the trimmed V and J ends, which lost 5 bases and 5 bases, there was a span of 22 bases. This CDR3 is CASSAPEGVERHEQYF. The CDR3 region has the DNA TGTGCCAGCAGCGCGCCGGAGGGGGTCGAACGGCACGAGCAGTACTTC.

As concerns this clonotype: A read error may explain this, as a much larger clone is one base away. The chain carries TRBV5-1 and TRBJ2-3; 15 nucleotides align to TRBD2. The CDR3 contains 17 residues. CDR1 is SGHRS and CDR2 is YFSETQ in the germline V gene. The CDR3 here is CATRTSGGAGSTDTQCF. Written as DNA, the CDR3 is TGCGCCACTAGGACTAGCGGGGGGGCCGGGAGCACAGATACGCAGTGTTTT.

This chain links TRBV12-5 with TRBJ1-4; D is uncertain. This CDR3 has 15 amino acids. CDR1 and CDR2 (germline): LGHNT, FRNRAP. Trimming removed 3 bases at V and 2 bases at J, with 10 bases between. DNA of the CDR3: TGTGCTAGTGGTTTTGTAGTGTCTACTAATGAAAAACTGTTTTTT. Amino acids: CASGFVVSTNEKLFF.